A single sample gave rise to the 28 T cell receptor beta chains below, sequenced in a study of CD8+CD57+ T cells in acquired aplastic anemia. Sequencing was done on patients that had shown CD8+CD57+ cell expansion by flow cytometry. TCR beta VDJ and CDR3 profiles were obtained from a genomic DNA template. TCRdb fed the reads into MiXCR, producing one record per CDR3 protein. The table has about 220,000 distinct CDR3 sequences, approximately 45% seen once; the top ten hold 7% to 10%. Sequences were obtained from sorted CD4+, CD8+, or CD8+CD57+ T cells (not recorded which) from PBMCs. Receptors originate from a human donor with aplastic anemia.

At least ten counts were recorded for this clonotype. V usage is TRBV20-1 and J usage is TRBJ1-3; D ambiguous. CDR3 length: 11 amino acids. In germline, CDR1 is DFQATT, CDR2 SNEGSKA (reference sequence). Trimming pared 7 bases from V and 4 bases from J, leaving 8 bases between. The CDR3 bases are TGCAGTGTCCGGGAGGGAAACACCATATATTTT. Protein product: CSVREGNTIYF.

In this sample, this clonotype turned up many times. The V and J genes are TRBV12-3 or TRBV12-4 and TRBJ1-6; no clear D gene. With 5 bases removed from V and 6 bases from J, the gap between germline ends came to 17 bases. CDR3 length: 16 amino acids. CDR3 amino acids: CASSKKGSLSNSPLHF. The CDR3 coding sequence is TGTGCCAGCAGTAAAAAAGGGTCCTTGTCTAATTCACCCCTCCACTTT.

The V gene is TRBV29-1, the J gene TRBJ1-1; no clear D. This CDR3 has 10 residues. The germline V gene has CDR1 SQVTM and CDR2 ANQGSEA. With 7 bases removed from V and 1 base from J, the gap between germline ends came to 4 bases. In nucleotides, the CDR3 is TGCAGCGGAAAGAACACTGAAGCTTTCTTT. This sequence encodes CSGKNTEAFF.

About this clonotype itself: The CDR3 does not close with the conserved phenylalanine or tryptophan, likely indicating a read error. The CDR3 DNA sequence: TGCGCCAGCAGCCGGGACGGCGGCTACACCTCC. Translation gives CASSRDGGYTS. The V call is TRBV4-3, the J call TRBJ1-2, with D possibly matching TRBD1 (5 bases). The CDR3 length is 11 residues. Germline V gives CDR1 LGHNA, CDR2 YSLEER. V was pared by 4 bases and J by 8 bases, with 8 bases between.

This clonotype was seen repeatedly, ten times or more. The chain combines TRBV7-6 with TRBJ2-4; weak D call: TRBD2 (5 bases). The CDR3 is 16 amino acids. Deletions cut 5 bases from V and 3 bases from J, with 17 bases between. Germline loops: CDR1 SGHVS, CDR2 FNYEAQ. The CDR3 loop reads CASSQSQVAGKNIQYF. CDR3 DNA sequence: TGTGCCAGCAGCCAATCACAAGTTGCGGGCAAAAACATTCAGTACTTC. Supplemented by reference TRBV7-6 and TRBJ2-4, the full variable domain reads GAGVSQSPRYKVTKRGQDVALRCDPISGHVSLYWYRQALGQGPEFLTYFNYEAQQDKSGLPNDRFSAERPEGSISTLTIQRTEQRDSAMYRCASSQSQVAGKNIQYFGAGTRLSVL.

This clonotype was counted only a few times. This chain connects TRBV10-3 to TRBJ1-1; a weak D match, TRBD1 (6 bases). This CDR3 region has 14 residues. Germline V lookup: CDR1 ENHRY, CDR2 SYGVKD. The ends were cut back, 6 bases at V and 0 bases at J, with 11 bases in the middle. Here the CDR3 DNA reads TGTGCCATCAGCGGGACATCTATGAACACTGAAGCTTTCTTT. Amino acids: CAISGTSMNTEAFF.

J is TRBJ1-2 and V is TRBV13; no firm D call. The CDR3 loop spans 12 amino acids. V dropped 6 bases and J dropped 8 bases, with 13 bases sitting between them. The germline V gene encodes CDR1 PRHDT and CDR2 FYEKMQ (reference sequence). The CDR3 DNA is TGTGCCAGCAGTTCCGGACCTGGGGGCTACACCTTC. Translated, it gives CASSSGPGGYTF.

Note on this clonotype: A junction boundary mismatches the germline segment, possibly from a read error. V and J are TRBV14 and TRBJ2-1, with 7 bases lining up with TRBD2. Per the germline V gene, CDR1 is SGHDN and CDR2 is FVKESK. This CDR3 has 12 amino acids. The CDR3 region has the DNA TGTGCCAGCAGCCCGGCGGGGCGGGAGCAGTTTTTC. It is translated as CASSPAGREQFF. The variable domain in full, completed from reference TRBV14 and TRBJ2-1, reads EAGVTQFPSHSVIEKGQTVTLRCDPISGHDNLYWYRRVMGKEIKFLLHFVKESKQDESGMPNNRFLAERTGGTYSTLKVQPAELEDSGVYFCASSPAGREQFFGPGTRLTVL.

The genes are TRBV7-9 and TRBJ1-1; 8 bases match TRBD1. CDR1 and CDR2 (germline): SEHNR, FQNEAQ (reference sequence). V dropped 1 base and J dropped 5; count of bases not matched to a gene: 3. This CDR3 is 14 amino acids long. DNA of the CDR3: TGTGCCAGCAGCTTAGTGACAGGGGAGACTGAAGCTTTCTTT. Its protein product is CASSLVTGETEAFF.

This clonotype was recorded at least ten times. The chain recombines TRBV15 with TRBJ2-1, with D maybe TRBD1 (5 bases). CDR3 size: 15 residues. Trimming shortened V by 0 bases and J by 1 base, and 7 bases separated the two germline ends. The germline CDR1 and CDR2 sequences are LNHNV and YYDKDF (reference sequence). CDR3 DNA: TGTGCCACCAGCAGAGATCAGGGTTCCTACAATGAGCAGTTCTTC. It encodes CATSRDQGSYNEQFF. The whole variable domain, remainder taken from reference TRBV15 and TRBJ2-1, is DAMVIQNPRYQVTQFGKPVTLSCSQTLNHNVMYWYQQKSSQAPKLLFHYYDKDFNNEADTPDNFQSRRPNTSFCFLDIRSPGLGDTAMYLCATSRDQGSYNEQFFGPGTRLTVL.

The chain has TRBV6-4 and TRBJ2-1, with 11 positions matching TRBD2. CDR3 length: 17 residues. Germline V CDR1 and CDR2: MRHNA, SNTAGT. Trimming cost V 0 bases and J 4 bases; bases outside gene matches: 5. The CDR3 reads CASSDSSSGRLYNEQFF. The CDR3, as DNA: TGTGCCAGCAGTGACTCTTCTAGCGGGAGGCTTTACAATGAGCAGTTCTTC.

The chain carries TRBV19 and TRBJ1-2, with D maybe TRBD1 (5 bases). V was pared by 3 bases and J by 4 bases, with 12 bases between. CDR1 LNHDA and CDR2 SQIVND come from the germline V gene (reference sequence). This CDR3 region has 14 residues. CDR3 DNA: TGTGCCAGTAGTATTAACACGAGGGGCTATGGCTACACCTTC. It codes for CASSINTRGYGYTF.

This clonotype was seen many times. The V call is TRBV14, the J call TRBJ2-1, with D possibly matching TRBD2 (6 bases). Germline CDR1 reads SGHDN; CDR2 reads FVKESK. V lost 3 bases, J lost 4 bases, and 10 bases lay in between. The CDR3 is 14 residues long. CDR3 loop: CASSQPGLYNEQFF. The CDR3 bases are TGTGCCAGCAGCCAGCCGGGACTTTACAATGAGCAGTTCTTC.

This clonotype was counted ten times or more. The chain employs TRBV4-3 and TRBJ2-7, with a tentative D call TRBD2 (5 bases). CDR1 and CDR2 from the germline V gene are LGHNA and YSLEER. V lost 0 bases and J 1 base, leaving 19 bases between the germline ends. The CDR3 is 18 amino acids. CDR3 amino acids: CASSQEGSASPGSYEQYF. CDR3 coding DNA: TGCGCCAGCAGCCAAGAGGGTTCGGCAAGCCCGGGGTCCTACGAGCAGTACTTC.

With respect to this clonotype: The junction departs from the called germline gene at one end, perhaps through a read error. The chain is built from TRBV4-1 and TRBJ2-7; D may be TRBD1 or TRBD2 (5 bases each). There are 15 residues in the CDR3. CDR1 MGHRA and CDR2 YSYEKL come from the germline V gene. CDR3 DNA: TGCGCCAGCAGCCAAGATCGGACAATCCCCGGGGAGCTGTACTTC. The encoded protein is CASSQDRTIPGELYF.

Comment on this clonotype: This could be a read error, since a much larger clone is one nucleotide away. The V gene is TRBV4-3, the J gene TRBJ2-1; no clear D. The CDR3 spans 13 residues. Germline CDR1 LGHNA, CDR2 YSLEER. Here the CDR3 reads CVSSQGSILEQFF. The CDR3 nucleotides are TGCGTCAGCAGCCAAGGGTCAATACTTGAGCAGTTCTTC.

This chain joins TRBV7-2 and TRBJ2-7, with D possibly being TRBD2 (5 bases). Trimming shortened V by 1 base and J by 4 bases, and 11 bases separated the two germline ends. This CDR3 spans 14 amino acids. Per germline, CDR1 SGHTA and CDR2 FQGNSA. In DNA, the CDR3 is TGTGCCAGCAGCTTAGGGGTGGGAGCTTACGAGCAGTACTTC. It translates to CASSLGVGAYEQYF.

At least ten counts were recorded for this clonotype. The V call is TRBV5-4, the J call TRBJ1-1; 7 nucleotides agree with TRBD1. The CDR3 spans 15 residues. V trimming: 0 bases; J trimming: 1 base; junction bases outside the gene matches: 3. Germline V lookup: CDR1 SGHNT, CDR2 YYREEE (reference sequence). DNA for the CDR3: TGTGCCAGCAGCTTGGGGGGGACAGCGAACACTGAAGCTTTCTTT. This gives the protein CASSLGGTANTEAFF.

This clonotype was found many times. The chain combines TRBV4-1 with TRBJ1-2, with 7 bases matching TRBD1. This CDR3 is 16 amino acids long. CDR1 and CDR2 from the germline V gene are MGHRA and YSYEKL. The J segment lost 7 bases and the V segment lost 4 bases, leaving 15 bases of the junction unmatched. CDR3 loop: CASSLERGGTEPGYTF. The DNA of the CDR3 is TGCGCCAGCAGCCTCGAACGAGGCGGGACAGAGCCTGGCTACACCTTC.

This clonotype was seen a few times. This chain joins TRBV15 and TRBJ1-6, with D possibly matching TRBD1 (5 bases). V dropped 1 base and J dropped 8 bases, with 12 bases sitting between them. Germline V gene sequence: CDR1 LNHNV, CDR2 YYDKDF (reference sequence). The CDR3 is 15 amino acids. CDR3 loop: CATSRGGDGDSPLHF. The CDR3 DNA is TGTGCCACCAGCAGAGGGGGGGACGGTGATTCACCCCTCCACTTT.

The chain employs TRBV10-3 and TRBJ2-7; maybe TRBD2 (6 bases). Per germline, CDR1 ENHRY and CDR2 SYGVKD. The length of the CDR3 is 15 residues. Trimming pared 3 bases from V and 3 bases from J, leaving 15 bases between. The CDR3 region has the DNA TGTGCCATCAGTGACGGCGGGAAATTACACTACGAGCAGTACTTC. Translation gives CAISDGGKLHYEQYF.

This clonotype has a count of ten or more. V and J are TRBV7-9 and TRBJ2-7; D gene uncertain. The germline CDR1 and CDR2 sequences are SEHNR and FQNEAQ (reference sequence). The CDR3 totals 15 residues. Trimming left V 2 bases short and J 3 bases short, with 14 bases between. CDR3 DNA: TGTGCCAGCAGCTTAAGGAGTTTTGTGCGCTACGAGCAGTACTTC. It is translated as CASSLRSFVRYEQYF. Combining the CDR3 with reference TRBV7-9 and TRBJ2-7 gives the whole variable domain DTGVSQNPRHKITKRGQNVTFRCDPISEHNRLYWYRQTLGQGPEFLTYFQNEAQLEKSRLLSDRFSAERPKGSFSTLEIQRTEQGDSAMYLCASSLRSFVRYEQYFGPGTRLTVT.

J is TRBJ2-7 and V is TRBV2; D unclear. The CDR3 extends over 14 amino acids. V was trimmed by 1 base and J by 0 bases, leaving 7 bases between them. CDR1 is SNHLY and CDR2 is FYNNEI in the germline V gene. CDR3 nucleotides: TGTGCCAGCAGTGAAGAGGACGGCTCCTACGAGCAGTACTTC. As protein: CASSEEDGSYEQYF.

CDR3 sequence: CASSVALVVTMNTEAFF. The CDR3 nucleotides are TGTGCCAGCAGCGTAGCGCTAGTGGTCACTATGAACACTGAAGCTTTCTTT. The gene calls are TRBV9 and TRBJ1-1; D gene uncertain. The germline V and J ends were trimmed by 0 bases and 0 bases, with 15 bases remaining between them. This CDR3 has 17 residues. Germline CDR1 reads SGDLS; CDR2 reads YYNGEE. The variable domain in full, completed from reference TRBV9 and TRBJ1-1, reads DSGVTQTPKHLITATGQRVTLRCSPRSGDLSVYWYQQSLDQGLQFLIQYYNGEERAKGNILERFSAQQFPDLHSELNLSSLELGDSALYFCASSVALVVTMNTEAFFGQGTRLTVV.

The chain joins TRBV6-5 to TRBJ1-1; TRBD1 agrees at 7 bases. The CDR3 is 14 residues long. Germline lookup yields CDR1 MNHEY and CDR2 SVGAGI. The V segment lost 0 bases and the J segment 6 bases; nucleotides outside the gene matches: 4. This CDR3 reads CASSYSGGRAEAFF. CDR3 bases: TGTGCCAGCAGTTACTCAGGGGGCAGGGCTGAAGCTTTCTTT.

A word on this clonotype: A much larger clone lies one base from this, so it may be a read error. V is TRBV7-9 and J is TRBJ1-1, with D unclear. CDR1 and CDR2 from the germline V gene are SEHNR and FQNEAQ (reference sequence). This CDR3 has 15 amino acids. Here the CDR3 reads CASSLVGGMNTEAFF. Written as DNA, the CDR3 is TGCGCCAGCAGCTTGGTAGGTGGCATGAACACTGAAGCTTTCTTT.

This clonotype came up many times. V gene TRBV7-9 combines with J gene TRBJ1-2; D gene ambiguous. The V gene lost 6 bases and the J gene lost 2 bases, with 4 bases spanning the gap. The V gene's germline CDR1 is SEHNR and CDR2 FQNEAQ (reference sequence). The CDR3 is made up of 11 amino acids. The CDR3 sequence: CASSGNYGYTF. In DNA form, the CDR3 reads TGTGCCAGCAGTGGGAACTATGGCTACACCTTC. Looking up the rest from reference TRBV7-9 and TRBJ1-2 gives the full variable domain: DTGVSQNPRHKITKRGQNVTFRCDPISEHNRLYWYRQTLGQGPEFLTYFQNEAQLEKSRLLSDRFSAERPKGSFSTLEIQRTEQGDSAMYLCASSGNYGYTFGSGTRLTVV.

The chain combines TRBV15 with TRBJ2-3, with TRBD1 matching 7 bases. Germline V gene data show CDR1 as LNHNV and CDR2 as YYDKDF (reference sequence). The CDR3 is 15 amino acids. Losses at the gene ends were 6 bases for V and 2 bases for J; bases not matched to a gene: 8. The chain's CDR3 is CATRGRDSYTDTQYF. CDR3 nucleotides: TGTGCCACCAGAGGACGGGACAGCTACACAGATACGCAGTATTTT.